The 17 T cell receptor beta chains below come from one sample, sequenced in a study of beta chain features in type 1 diabetes. The authors reverse transcribed all of the isolated RNA, so sequencing captured expressed TCRB transcripts. Clones were sequenced by immunoSEQ multiplex PCR, and TCRdb holds only the in-frame ones, with some missing. The table has 150,000 or so clones, 8.5% to 14% seen once; the top ten hold about 2.1%. The sample taken for sequencing was central memory CD4+ T cells from blood. The receptors were gathered from a man between 18 and 29 years old in good health.

This clone was recorded a few times. The chain joins TRBV15 to TRBJ2-3; no firm D call. CDR1 and CDR2 (germline): LNHNV, YYDKDF (reference sequence). The CDR3 totals 17 residues. V was shortened by 0 bases and J by 4 bases, with 17 bases between the two germline ends. CDR3 DNA sequence: TGTGCCACCAGCAGAGAAGGCTTACAAATTGGGTCAGATACGCAGTATTTT. This gives the protein CATSREGLQIGSDTQYF.

This clone was seen ten or more times. The J gene is TRBJ2-3, the V gene TRBV7-3, with D possibly being TRBD2 (6 bases). With 5 bases removed from V and 0 bases from J, the gap between germline ends came to 12 bases. Germline CDR1 SGHTA, CDR2 FQGTGA. The CDR3 is 15 residues long. CDR3 DNA: TGTGCCAGCAGCGAATCTAGCGCTAGCACAGATACGCAGTATTTT. Residues: CASSESSASTDTQYF.

This clone came up a few times. This chain links TRBV18 with TRBJ1-2, with 8 bases aligning to TRBD1. Germline V gene data show CDR1 as KGHSH and CDR2 as LQKENI. Trimming at V came to 4 bases and at J to 6 bases, leaving 4 bases not matched to a gene. This CDR3 region has 13 residues. The CDR3 spells CASSRTGNDGYTF. In DNA, the CDR3 is TGTGCCAGCTCACGGACAGGGAATGATGGCTACACCTTC.

This chain connects TRBV18 to TRBJ2-6, with D unclear. The germline V and J ends were trimmed by 8 bases and 1 base, with 3 bases remaining between them. Per the germline V gene, CDR1 is KGHSH and CDR2 is LQKENI. The CDR3 totals 12 residues. The CDR3 coding sequence is TGTGCCAGCGCGTCTGGGGCCAACGTCCTGACTTTC. This codes for CASASGANVLTF.

This clone was observed a handful of times. This chain joins TRBV4-2 and TRBJ1-2, with 8 bases aligning to TRBD1. The CDR3 is 15 residues long. The germline CDR1 and CDR2 sequences are LGHNA and YNFKEQ. Trimming at V came to 3 bases and at J to 7 bases, leaving 10 bases not matched to a gene. Written as DNA, the CDR3 is TGTGCCAGCAGCCATCTACAGGGGGTGGCCGGTGGCTACACCTTC. Its translation: CASSHLQGVAGGYTF.

J is TRBJ2-1 and V is TRBV6-5; TRBD1 matches 7 bases. This CDR3 has 13 amino acids. J gave up 3 bases and V 6 bases, and 2 bases lay outside the gene matches. Germline CDR1 reads MNHEY; CDR2 reads SVGAGI. Here the CDR3 reads CASSRDSYNEQFF. The CDR3 DNA reads as TGTGCCAGCAGCAGGGACAGCTACAATGAGCAGTTCTTC.

This clone was seen a handful of times. This chain uses TRBV9 with TRBJ2-1, with 10 bases aligning to TRBD2. The CDR3 length is 17 residues. Germline trimming cut 4 bases from V and 5 bases from J; bases unmatched to any gene: 12. Germline CDR1 reads SGDLS; CDR2 reads YYNGEE. CDR3 in DNA: TGTGCCAGCAGCCCCATTAGAACTAGCGGGGCGAACAATGAGCAGTTCTTC. It specifies CASSPIRTSGANNEQFF.

The J gene is TRBJ1-2, the V gene TRBV7-2, with D perhaps TRBD1 (6 bases). V gave up 0 bases and J gave up 3 bases, with 14 bases separating them. The CDR3 is made up of 16 amino acids. CDR1 SGHTA and CDR2 FQGNSA come from the germline V gene. CDR3 sequence (DNA): TGTGCCAGCAGCTTAGCCGGGGGGGCCCTATACTATGGCTACACCTTC. Residues: CASSLAGGALYYGYTF.

This chain joins TRBV28 and TRBJ2-7, with 10 bases identical to TRBD1. The CDR3 contains 15 residues. The V and J ends lost 5 bases and 3 bases, in that order; junction bases with no gene match: 7. The germline V gene encodes CDR1 MDHEN and CDR2 SYDVKM. For the CDR3, the DNA is TGTGCCAGCAGTCCCGGGACAGGGGCTTTCTACGAGCAGTACTTC. Protein: CASSPGTGAFYEQYF. Full variable domain (remainder filled in from reference TRBV28 and TRBJ2-7): DVKVTQSSRYLVKRTGEKVFLECVQDMDHENMFWYRQDPGLGLRLIYFSYDVKMKEKGDIPEGYSVSREKKERFSLILESASTNQTSMYLCASSPGTGAFYEQYFGPGTRLTVT.

There are a few counts of this clone. The chain has TRBV7-2 and TRBJ2-7; D is possibly TRBD1 (5 bases). This CDR3 spans 14 amino acids. Trimming took 0 bases from V and 5 from J, leaving 11 bases between them. From germline, CDR1 is SGHTA and CDR2 FQGNSA. CDR3 coding DNA: TGTGCCAGCAGCTTAGCGCGGCAGGGCAACGAGCAGTACTTC. Protein product: CASSLARQGNEQYF.

This clone has just a few counts. At the DNA level, this CDR3 is encoded by other sequences in the same sample as well. The chain recombines TRBV5-4 with TRBJ2-1, with 11 bases lining up with TRBD2. The germline V gene has CDR1 SGHNT and CDR2 YYREEE (reference sequence). After removal of 1 base from V and 7 bases from J, the junction contained 4 bases not matched to a gene. This CDR3 comprises 15 residues. CDR3 DNA: TGTGCCAGCAGCTTGACTAGCGGGAGCTATAATGAGCAGTTCTTC. Protein sequence: CASSLTSGSYNEQFF.

This clone occurred a few times. This rearrangement joins TRBV10-3 to TRBJ1-1; D call uncertain. The CDR3 has 12 amino acids. Between the trimmed V and J ends, which lost 3 bases and 7 bases, there was a span of 9 bases. Germline V gives CDR1 ENHRY, CDR2 SYGVKD. CDR3 sequence: CAISEGTHEAFF. CDR3 sequence (DNA): TGTGCCATCAGTGAAGGAACGCATGAAGCTTTCTTT.

This clone turned up a few times. The chain recombines TRBV7-9 with TRBJ2-7, with a possible D match to TRBD1 (6 bases). Per the germline V gene, CDR1 is SEHNR and CDR2 is FQNEAQ (reference sequence). V gave up 4 bases and J gave up 1 base, with 8 bases separating them. CDR3 length equals 13 residues. The CDR3 bases are TGTGCCAGCAGCTCGGACAGTTCCTACGAGCAGTACTTC. This sequence encodes CASSSDSSYEQYF.

This chain links TRBV28 with TRBJ1-5; 8 bases map to TRBD1. The germline CDR1 and CDR2 sequences are MDHEN and SYDVKM. V dropped 8 bases and J dropped 6; count of bases not matched to a gene: 6. The CDR3 contains 13 residues. The CDR3 loop is CASWTGRLQPQHF. CDR3 DNA: TGTGCCAGCTGGACAGGGCGGCTTCAGCCCCAGCATTTT.

The chain is built from TRBV6-6 and TRBJ2-7; D remains unclear. CDR3 length: 13 amino acids. The ends were cut back, 2 bases at V and 6 bases at J, with 11 bases in the middle. The germline V gene has CDR1 MNHNY and CDR2 SVGAGI (reference sequence). CDR3 nucleotide sequence: TGTGCCAGCAGTTACCTGGGGTTGGGCGAGCAGTACTTC. Translating it yields CASSYLGLGEQYF.

The rearrangement joins TRBV7-2 to TRBJ2-1, with 11 positions matching TRBD2. The CDR3 runs to 16 residues. V lost 2 bases and J lost 9; bases outside the gene matches: 9. CDR1 SGHTA and CDR2 FQGNSA come from the germline V gene. The CDR3 bases are TGTGCCAGCAGCTTAAGTCAACTAGCGGGAGTACGTGAGCAGTTCTTC. This gives the protein CASSLSQLAGVREQFF.

This chain uses TRBV14 with TRBJ1-1; D possibly corresponds to TRBD1 (5 bases). The V end was cut by 1 base, the J end by 11 bases, with 11 bases between. Germline-derived CDR1 and CDR2 are SGHDN and FVKESK. The CDR3 runs 12 residues. CDR3 protein: CASSQVKGSAFF. In DNA, the CDR3 is TGTGCCAGCAGCCAAGTTAAGGGGTCGGCTTTCTTT.